The clone carrying this T cell receptor beta chain has just a few counts. The antigen remains undetermined. This CDR3 has 15 amino acids. Trimming took 2 bases from V and 4 from J, leaving 14 bases between them. This entry comes from a study of T-cell reconstitution after alpha-beta-depleted transplantation in children. Study findings and constraints: Alpha-beta T cells about two months after transplant reportedly derived from several hundred expanded graft clones. Some patients owed their high day-60 TCRbeta diversity to surviving recipient T cells and thymic progenitors.

Preparation of the TCRbeta library involved a method that used unique molecular identifiers. TCRdb fed the PCR reads into MiXCR, producing one record per CDR3 protein. The sample holds roughly 670,000 distinct CDR3 sequences, around 13% seen once. Here the sequenced sample was PBMCs, taken before TCRalphabeta/CD19-depleted stem cell transplant. The sequence was collected from a girl aged 2 to 10 with congenital amegakaryocytic thrombocytopenia, due to receive a stem cell transplant. This sequence joins TRBV12-3 or TRBV12-4 and TRBJ1-2; tentatively, D is TRBD1 (5 bases). The CDR3 nucleotides are TGTGCCAGCAGTTTAAGTGAAGGGGATGCCTATGGCTACACCTTC. It codes for CASSLSEGDAYGYTF.